One and the same sample provided the 27 T cell receptor beta chains below, sequenced in a study of cytomegalovirus exposure and HLA in healthy donors. PCR involved 60 Vbeta and 13 Jbeta primers. Method: immunoSEQ multiplex PCR; TCRdb's copy keeps in-frame clones and lacks some. The sample has 150,000 to 200,000 clones; about 73% are singletons. Sequences were obtained from PBMCs. The receptors here all came from a woman in her 40s in good health and CMV-seronegative.

The chain couples TRBV5-4 to TRBJ2-7; weak D call: TRBD1 (5 bases). V lost 4 bases and J 1 base, leaving 9 bases between the germline ends. Per the germline V gene, CDR1 is SGHNT and CDR2 is YYREEE (reference sequence). The CDR3 length is 13 residues. The CDR3 nucleotides are TGTGCCAGCAGCCCTCAGGGATCCTACGAGCAGTACTTC. Its translation is CASSPQGSYEQYF.

The chain links TRBV28 to TRBJ1-4, with 8 bases identical to TRBD1. J gave up 5 bases and V 4 bases, and 6 bases lay outside the gene matches. Germline V gene data show CDR1 as MDHEN and CDR2 as SYDVKM. This CDR3 region has 15 residues. CDR3 region: CASSSPGQGNEKLFF. In DNA, the CDR3 is TGTGCCAGCAGTTCCCCAGGACAGGGAAATGAAAAACTGTTTTTT.

This sequence joins TRBV6-5 and TRBJ1-2, with D unresolved. The V end was cut by 5 bases, the J end by 3 bases, with 7 bases between. This CDR3 is built from 12 residues. In germline, CDR1 is MNHEY, CDR2 SVGAGI. The CDR3 protein is CASSPGYYGYTF. CDR3 coding DNA: TGTGCCAGCAGTCCAGGATACTATGGCTACACCTTC.

The rearrangement uses TRBV7-9 and TRBJ1-2; 7 bases match TRBD1. Per the germline V gene, CDR1 is SEHNR and CDR2 is FQNEAQ (reference sequence). Trimming cost V 2 bases and J 4 bases; bases outside gene matches: 13. This CDR3 spans 17 amino acids. CDR3 nucleotides: TGTGCCAGCAGCTTACTTCCGGGACAGTCAGGGCCCTATGGCTACACCTTC. Protein product: CASSLLPGQSGPYGYTF.

J is TRBJ2-2 and V is TRBV2; 9 bases map to TRBD2. The CDR3 is 15 amino acids. The germline V gene has CDR1 SNHLY and CDR2 FYNNEI. J was trimmed by 1 base and V by 5 bases; bases with no gene match: 2. The CDR3 DNA reads as TGTGCCAGCAGTATTAGCGGGGGGAACACCGGGGAGCTGTTTTTT. Its protein is CASSISGGNTGELFF.

Notes on this clone: A junction end diverges from the germline sequence, so it may reflect a read error. The rearrangement uses TRBV10-1 and TRBJ1-2; D perhaps matches TRBD1 (5 bases). From germline, CDR1 is WNHNN and CDR2 SYGVQD (reference sequence). The CDR3 is made up of 9 amino acids. For the CDR3, the DNA is TGCGCCAGCAAACAGGACCCTCCCTTC. Its protein is CASKQDPPF.

This clone was picked up one time. The V gene is TRBV6-5, the J gene TRBJ1-5, with TRBD1 as a possible D gene (6 bases). In germline, CDR1 is MNHEY, CDR2 SVGAGI. CDR3 length: 13 amino acids. Trimming cost V 6 bases and J 3 bases, with 9 bases left between them. The CDR3 sequence: CASRGQHNQPQHF. For the CDR3, the DNA is TGTGCCAGCAGGGGACAACACAATCAGCCCCAGCATTTT.

This clone was counted between two and nine times. This sequence joins TRBV6-5 and TRBJ1-1, with D uncertain. This CDR3 contains 13 residues. V dropped 7 bases and J dropped 0 bases, with 9 bases sitting between them. The germline gives CDR1 MNHEY, CDR2 SVGAGI. CDR3 in amino acids: CASTLTVNTEAFF. For the CDR3, the DNA is TGTGCCAGCACCCTGACTGTGAACACTGAAGCTTTCTTT.

The chain uses TRBV25-1 and TRBJ1-2; 8 bases agree with TRBD1. The V segment lost 9 bases and the J segment 4 bases; nucleotides outside the gene matches: 7. The germline CDR1 and CDR2 sequences are MGHDK and SYGVNS. The CDR3 spans 13 residues. CDR3 in DNA: TGTGCCAGTTGGACAGGGAGCCCCTATGGCTACACCTTC. It specifies CASWTGSPYGYTF.

This clone was seen a single time. This rearrangement joins TRBV29-1 to TRBJ2-3, with 7 positions matching TRBD2. From germline, CDR1 is SQVTM and CDR2 ANQGSEA. The CDR3 is 13 residues long. With V trimmed by 7 bases and J by 8 bases, 12 bases remained unmatched. In nucleotides, the CDR3 is TGCAGCGCAGGATCCGGGGAGGGAGGTACGCAGTATTTT. As protein: CSAGSGEGGTQYF.

The chain combines TRBV5-4 with TRBJ1-2; D is possibly TRBD1 (5 bases). The V gene's germline CDR1 is SGHNT and CDR2 YYREEE (reference sequence). V was pared by 0 bases and J by 6 bases, with 6 bases between. The CDR3 has 12 residues. The CDR3 sequence is CASSLVGDGYTF. The CDR3 DNA reads as TGTGCCAGCAGCTTGGTAGGGGATGGCTACACCTTC.

A few counts support this clone. The chain uses TRBV6-1 and TRBJ2-7; 8 bases agree with TRBD1. V was clipped by 6 bases and J by 4 bases; unmatched bases: 11. This CDR3 has 15 amino acids. Germline CDR1 MNHNS, CDR2 SASEGT. CDR3 loop: CASSAPEQGAYEQYF. CDR3 bases: TGTGCCAGCAGCGCCCCGGAGCAGGGGGCATACGAGCAGTACTTC.

This rearrangement joins TRBV15 to TRBJ1-4; D is possibly TRBD1 (6 bases). Germline V gives CDR1 LNHNV, CDR2 YYDKDF (reference sequence). The length of the CDR3 is 16 residues. V lost 6 bases, J lost 6 bases, and 20 bases lay in between. The CDR3 sequence: CATRSWGEGEHEKLFF. The CDR3 coding sequence is TGTGCCACCAGATCCTGGGGGGAGGGGGAACATGAAAAACTGTTTTTT.

The chain combines TRBV5-1 with TRBJ2-5, with TRBD1 matching 7 bases. The J call may be faulty, since TRBJ2-7 better matches the DNA end. This CDR3 has 14 residues. Germline V gives CDR1 SGHRS, CDR2 YFSETQ. CDR3 DNA sequence: TGCGCCAGCAGCTACCGGGACAGAAACTACGAGCAGTACTTC. It is translated as CASSYRDRNYEQYF.

This chain uses TRBV6-1 with TRBJ2-5, with D perhaps matching TRBD1 (6 bases). The ends were cut back, 8 bases at V and 5 bases at J, with 18 bases in the middle. The length of the CDR3 is 14 residues. The germline V gene has CDR1 MNHNS and CDR2 SASEGT. Here the CDR3 reads CASAGVTGKETQYF. The CDR3 coding sequence is TGTGCCAGCGCTGGGGTTACAGGGAAGGAGACCCAGTACTTC.

The V call is TRBV5-1, the J call TRBJ2-7, with D tentatively TRBD2 (6 bases). The CDR3 length is 13 residues. The V and J ends lost 2 bases and 3 bases respectively, with 9 bases between them. Germline CDR1 SGHRS, CDR2 YFSETQ. In DNA, the CDR3 is TGCGCCAGCAGCTTAGTAGCGGACTACGAGCAGTACTTC. It yields the protein CASSLVADYEQYF.

The sample holds a few counts of this clone. The chain combines TRBV7-9 with TRBJ2-1, with 8 positions matching TRBD2. The CDR3 has 18 residues. The junction had 15 bases not matched to a gene; V was cut back by 1 base and J by 7 bases. The V gene's germline CDR1 is SEHNR and CDR2 FQNEAQ (reference sequence). CDR3: CASSLVLLTGGQENEQFF. The CDR3 DNA is TGTGCCAGCAGCTTAGTATTACTCACGGGGGGGCAGGAGAATGAGCAGTTCTTC.

In this sample, this clone turned up a few times. The CDR3, as DNA: TGTGCCAGCAGCTCACAACAGGGGGCGGAGGGTGATGAGCAGTTCTTC. It yields the protein CASSSQQGAEGDEQFF. The chain recombines TRBV7-2 with TRBJ2-1; 9 positions match TRBD1. With V trimmed by 4 bases and J by 8 bases, 12 bases remained unmatched. The CDR3 is 16 residues long. Germline lookup yields CDR1 SGHTA and CDR2 FQGNSA.

The genes are TRBV27 and TRBJ2-1; 9 bases are a match to TRBD2. The CDR3 has 17 amino acids. Germline loops: CDR1 MNHEY, CDR2 SMNVEV (reference sequence). V shed 2 bases, J shed 3 bases, and the junction held 8 bases outside the gene matches. CDR3 sequence: CASSLRWRGGIYNEQFF. The CDR3 nucleotides are TGTGCCAGCAGTTTACGGTGGCGGGGGGGCATCTACAATGAGCAGTTCTTC.

The CDR3 DNA reads TGTGCCAGCAGCGTAGGGGACAGGAACTATGGCTACACCTTC. Its protein product is CASSVGDRNYGYTF. This chain connects TRBV9 to TRBJ1-2; TRBD1 aligns across 8 bases. This CDR3 contains 14 residues. Germline values: CDR1 SGDLS, CDR2 YYNGEE. V lost 0 bases and J lost 2; bases outside the gene matches: 0.

The V gene is TRBV7-9, the J gene TRBJ1-4; D is unclear. The CDR3 covers 14 residues. V lost 1 base to trimming and J lost 6 bases, with 9 bases between them. Germline CDR1 SEHNR, CDR2 FQNEAQ (reference sequence). The CDR3 DNA is TGTGCCAGCAGCTTAGGCCTAAGTGATGAAAAACTGTTTTTT. Translating it yields CASSLGLSDEKLFF.

The chain recombines TRBV5-1 with TRBJ1-5; D ambiguous. The V gene lost 4 bases and the J gene lost 1 base, with 6 bases spanning the gap. The CDR3 runs to 13 residues. Germline assignment: CDR1 SGHRS and CDR2 YFSETQ. This CDR3 is CASSLRSNQPQHF. In nucleotides, the CDR3 is TGCGCCAGCAGCCTGAGGAGCAATCAGCCCCAGCATTTT.

This clone was picked up a small number of times. The rearrangement uses TRBV4-1 and TRBJ1-4, with 8 bases fitting TRBD1. The CDR3 has 15 residues. V trimming: 3 bases; J trimming: 10 bases; junction bases outside the gene matches: 10. The germline gives CDR1 MGHRA, CDR2 YSYEKL. The CDR3 reads CASSQAGGSERKLFF. The CDR3 nucleotides read TGCGCCAGCAGCCAGGCAGGGGGCTCAGAGCGAAAACTGTTTTTT.

The chain joins TRBV5-1 to TRBJ2-5; 12 bases are shared with TRBD2. V was pared by 5 bases and J by 5 bases, with 4 bases of the junction left unmatched. The CDR3 contains 14 residues. Germline-derived CDR1 and CDR2 are SGHRS and YFSETQ. The DNA of the CDR3 is TGCGCCAGCAGTCTAGCGGGGGGGCCGGAGACCCAGTACTTC. As protein: CASSLAGGPETQYF.

A few counts support this clone. CDR3 in DNA: TGTGCCAGCAGTTTAGGCCAGGGCCCCTACGAGCAGTACTTC. Translating it yields CASSLGQGPYEQYF. V and J are TRBV28 and TRBJ2-7; maybe TRBD1 (5 bases). V was trimmed by 2 bases and J by 2 bases, leaving 10 bases between them. This CDR3 spans 14 amino acids. Germline-derived CDR1 and CDR2 are MDHEN and SYDVKM.

The chain carries TRBV15 and TRBJ2-5; D possibly corresponds to TRBD2 (5 bases). V lost 0 bases, J lost 5 bases, and 10 bases lay in between. There are 14 residues in the CDR3. CDR1 and CDR2 (germline): LNHNV, YYDKDF (reference sequence). The CDR3 sequence is CATSRDLRRETQYF. CDR3 DNA: TGTGCCACCAGCAGAGATCTTCGGAGGGAGACCCAGTACTTC.

This rearrangement joins TRBV4-1 to TRBJ2-3, with TRBD2 identical over 11 bases. J lost 5 bases, V lost 3 bases, and 10 bases had no gene match. CDR1 is MGHRA, CDR2 YSYEKL, per germline. The CDR3 loop spans 17 amino acids. The CDR3 reads CASSQEIAGGPQDTQYF. CDR3 bases: TGCGCCAGCAGCCAGGAAATAGCGGGGGGGCCGCAAGATACGCAGTATTTT.